This T cell receptor beta chain was identified during a study of T cell repertoires in cytomegalovirus infection. Overall study context: Newly reported HLA-C-restricted and thoroughly characterized HLA-B-restricted CMV epitopes were employed. Matching HLA type and CMV infection were both indicated by public TCR beta signatures.

In its sample, this clonotype was seen a few times. No antigen is known for it. General observations from the study: Identification of carriers of CMV plus the relevant HLA was performed using cumulative public TCR beta family frequency. What dominated the ex vivo response were HLA-C-restricted CMV-specific TCR beta clonotypes.

CDR3 size: 14 residues. With 6 bases removed from V and 0 bases from J, the gap between germline ends came to 11 bases. Per the germline V gene, CDR1 is MDHEN and CDR2 is SYDVKM. TCRdb used MiXCR to reprocess the reads, holding one entry per CDR3 protein. In the table there are more than 250,000 distinct CDR3 sequences, 25% of which are singletons. The specimen was cultured PBMCs, collected from culture after CMV antigen stimulation. The source of this sequence is a human donor in good health (CMV status not recorded). Some clones in this sample may be carry-over from other donors' samples. The rearrangement joins TRBV28 to TRBJ1-1; D remains ambiguous. CDR3 in amino acids: CASRTGRMNTEAFF. The CDR3, as DNA: TGTGCCAGCAGGACCGGACGGATGAACACTGAAGCTTTCTTT. Filled out from reference TRBV28 and TRBJ1-1, the complete variable domain reads DVKVTQSSRYLVKRTGEKVFLECVQDMDHENMFWYRQDPGLGLRLIYFSYDVKMKEKGDIPEGYSVSREKKERFSLILESASTNQTSMYLCASRTGRMNTEAFFGQGTRLTVV.